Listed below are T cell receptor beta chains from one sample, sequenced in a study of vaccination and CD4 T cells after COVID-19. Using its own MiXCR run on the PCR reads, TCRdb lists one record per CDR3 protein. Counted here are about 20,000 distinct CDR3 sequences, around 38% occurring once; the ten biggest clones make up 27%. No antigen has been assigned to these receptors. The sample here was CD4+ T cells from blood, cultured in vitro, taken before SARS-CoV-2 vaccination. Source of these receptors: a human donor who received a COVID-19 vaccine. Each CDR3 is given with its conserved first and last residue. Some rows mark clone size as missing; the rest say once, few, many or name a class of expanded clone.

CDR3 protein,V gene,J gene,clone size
CASSLGDVRGAGTEAFF,TRBV7-2,TRBJ1-1,-
CSARVAEGDMNSPLHF,TRBV20-1,TRBJ1-6,-
CSAVRSGSAYEQYF,TRBV20-1,TRBJ2-7,few
CASTDPGQGAEKLFF,TRBV27,TRBJ1-4,-
CASSHPTGTDYEQYF,TRBV19,TRBJ2-7,few
CASSLAGGYEETQYF,TRBV5-4,TRBJ2-5,-
CAVGGPVGRSNQPQHF,TRBV10-3,TRBJ1-5,few
CASSVALRTEAFF,TRBV19,TRBJ1-1,-
CASSLRQGATEAFF,TRBV7-2,TRBJ1-1,-
CASSLAEGQGYEQYF,TRBV7-2,TRBJ2-7,few
CPSGSSGGTDTQYF,TRBV7-9,TRBJ2-3,-